These 7 T cell receptor beta chains came from one sample sequenced in a study of glioma-infiltrating T cells after dendritic cell vaccination listed by TCRdb under 2016. The receptor library was made with the immunoSEQ multiplex PCR assay. TCRdb holds this immuneACCESS table with in-frame rearrangements only. Some clones are missing; in checked studies, unresolved V genes explain under half, and the rest has no known cause. Across this sample there are approximately 100,000 clones, with roughly 76% seen only once. The ten largest clones add up to around 12% of the sample. Source: blood, taken before dendritic cell vaccination. The source is a human donor with glioblastoma.

This sequence joins TRBV19 and TRBJ2-7; tentative D call: TRBD2 (5 bases). Germline lookup yields CDR1 LNHDA and CDR2 SQIVND (reference sequence). Trimming took 3 bases from V and 3 from J, leaving 15 bases between them. There are 15 residues in the CDR3. CDR3 protein: CASSIKREKVYEQYF. Here the CDR3 DNA reads TGTGCCAGTAGTATTAAAAGGGAGAAAGTCTACGAGCAGTACTTC.

V usage is TRBV4-3 and J usage is TRBJ2-3; 12 bases map to TRBD2. Germline lookup yields CDR1 LGHNA and CDR2 YSLEER. V dropped 4 bases and J dropped 2; count of bases not matched to a gene: 4. This CDR3 is 16 amino acids long. The chain's CDR3 is CASSPLAGGFTDTQYF. CDR3 DNA sequence: TGCGCCAGCAGCCCGCTAGCGGGGGGGTTCACAGATACGCAGTATTTT.

The V call is TRBV29-1, the J call TRBJ1-2; 11 bases agree with TRBD1. The junction had 12 bases not matched to a gene; V was cut back by 3 bases and J by 6 bases. This CDR3 spans 16 amino acids. CDR1 and CDR2 from the germline V gene are SQVTM and ANQGSEA. As DNA, the CDR3 is TGCAGCGTTGAGCCAGACGGGACAGGGGGGGTGGATGGCTACACCTTC. Its translation: CSVEPDGTGGVDGYTF. Complete variable domain (other parts from reference TRBV29-1 and TRBJ1-2): SAVISQKPSRDICQRGTSLTIQCQVDSQVTMMFWYRQQPGQSLTLIATANQGSEATYESGFVIDKFPISRPNLTFSTLTVSNMSPEDSSIYLCSVEPDGTGGVDGYTFGSGTRLTVV.

The chain carries TRBV5-4 and TRBJ1-2, with D uncertain. There are 14 residues in the CDR3. V lost 6 bases and J lost 10, with 22 bases in between. Germline loops: CDR1 SGHNT, CDR2 YYREEE (reference sequence). The CDR3 protein is CASNSELPGLHYTF. The CDR3 DNA reads TGTGCCAGCAATTCTGAACTCCCCGGACTCCACTACACCTTC.

The genes are TRBV4-1 and TRBJ2-2, with a possible D match to TRBD2 (5 bases). Germline loops: CDR1 MGHRA, CDR2 YSYEKL. The CDR3 is 16 amino acids. V lost 3 bases to trimming and J lost 5 bases, with 16 bases between them. CDR3 residues: CASSQTRQPGTGELFF. In DNA form, the CDR3 reads TGCGCCAGCAGCCAGACAAGGCAGCCGGGGACCGGGGAGCTGTTTTTT.

The chain couples TRBV14 to TRBJ2-7; the D gene is possibly TRBD1 (5 bases). Germline V gives CDR1 SGHDN, CDR2 FVKESK. This CDR3 has 14 residues. Trimming shortened V by 0 bases and J by 5 bases, and 11 bases separated the two germline ends. The chain's CDR3 is CASSQDAGFDEQYF. The DNA for the CDR3 is TGTGCCAGCAGCCAAGATGCAGGGTTCGACGAGCAGTACTTC.

The V call is TRBV30, the J call TRBJ1-1; the match to TRBD1 covers 7 bases. Germline lookup yields CDR1 GTSNPN and CDR2 SVGIG (reference sequence). This CDR3 contains 15 residues. V gave up 2 bases and J gave up 3 bases; unmatched junction bases: 9. CDR3 protein: CAWSHPTGNHTEAFF. CDR3 DNA: TGTGCCTGGAGTCACCCGACAGGGAACCACACTGAAGCTTTCTTT.